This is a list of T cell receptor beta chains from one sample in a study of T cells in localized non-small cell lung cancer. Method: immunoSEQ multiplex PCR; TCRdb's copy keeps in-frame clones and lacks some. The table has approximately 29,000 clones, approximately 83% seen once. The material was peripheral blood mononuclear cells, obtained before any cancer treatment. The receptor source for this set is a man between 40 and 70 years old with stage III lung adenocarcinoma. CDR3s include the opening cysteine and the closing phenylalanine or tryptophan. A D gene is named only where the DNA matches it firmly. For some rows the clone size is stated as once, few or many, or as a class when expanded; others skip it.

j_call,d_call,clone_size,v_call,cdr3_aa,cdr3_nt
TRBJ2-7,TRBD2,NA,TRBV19,CASSHTSGGYEQYF,TGTGCCAGTAGTCACACTAGCGGAGGTTACGAGCAGTACTTC
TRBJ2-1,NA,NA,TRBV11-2,CASSLVLSRYNEQFF,TGTGCCAGCAGCCTCGTTCTTTCCCGATACAATGAGCAGTTCTTC
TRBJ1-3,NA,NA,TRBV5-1,CASSPFFGQLKGDTIYF,TGCGCCAGCAGCCCGTTTTTCGGACAACTGAAGGGAGACACCATATATTTT
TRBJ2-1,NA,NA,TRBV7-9,CASSFGSGSYNEQFF,TGTGCCAGCAGCTTTGGTAGTGGGTCCTACAATGAGCAGTTCTTC
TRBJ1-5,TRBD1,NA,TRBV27,CASKKGQGDQPQHF,TGTGCCAGCAAAAAAGGACAGGGTGATCAGCCCCAGCATTTT
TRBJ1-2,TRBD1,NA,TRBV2,CASSSDRGVRGYTF,TGTGCCAGCAGCTCCGACAGGGGCGTTCGGGGCTACACCTTC
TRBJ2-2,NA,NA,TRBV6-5,CASSLSRSGELFF,TGTGCCAGCAGTCTCTCTAGATCCGGGGAGCTGTTTTTT
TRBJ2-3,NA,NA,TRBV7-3,CASSLGRTLADTQYF,TGTGCCAGCAGCTTAGGACGAACCCTAGCAGATACGCAGTATTTT
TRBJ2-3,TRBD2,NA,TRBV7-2,CASSFPTSGSVDTQYF,TGTGCCAGCAGCTTCCCGACTAGCGGGAGTGTCGATACGCAGTATTTT
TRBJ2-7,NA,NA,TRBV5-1,CASSLDSSFYEQYF,TGCGCCAGCAGCTTAGACAGTTCCTTTTACGAGCAGTACTTC
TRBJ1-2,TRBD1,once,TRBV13,CASSIRDSYGYTF,TGTGCCAGCAGCATCCGGGACAGCTATGGCTACACCTTC
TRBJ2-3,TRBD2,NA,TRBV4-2,CASSQTPGSGRRDTQYF,TGTGCCAGCAGCCAGACCCCAGGCAGCGGGAGAAGAGATACGCAGTATTTT
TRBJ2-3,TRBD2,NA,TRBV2,CASSLSSGGPDTQYF,TGTGCCAGCAGCCTGTCTAGCGGGGGGCCAGATACGCAGTATTTT
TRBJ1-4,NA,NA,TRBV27,CASSWGWAGNEKLFF,TGTGCCAGCAGTTGGGGTTGGGCGGGTAATGAAAAACTGTTTTTT
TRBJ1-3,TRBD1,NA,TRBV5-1,CASGDSSGNTIYF,TGCGCCAGCGGGGACAGCTCTGGAAACACCATATATTTT
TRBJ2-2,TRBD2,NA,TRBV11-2,CASSLYLAGDTGELFF,TGTGCCAGCAGCTTATATCTAGCGGGAGATACCGGGGAGCTGTTTTTT
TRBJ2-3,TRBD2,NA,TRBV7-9,CASSSRVTSGGTDTQYF,TGTGCCAGCAGCTCAAGGGTTACTAGCGGGGGCACAGATACGCAGTATTTT
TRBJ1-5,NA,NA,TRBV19,CASSIFLVSSRQPQHF,TGTGCCAGTAGTATCTTTTTGGTCAGTTCGAGGCAGCCCCAGCATTTT
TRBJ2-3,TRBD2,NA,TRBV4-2,CASSQDPSGGYTQYF,TGTGCCAGCAGCCAAGATCCATCGGGAGGGTATACGCAGTATTTT
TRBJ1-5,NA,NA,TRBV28,CASSLQVYSNQPQHF,TGTGCCAGCAGTTTACAGGTTTATAGCAATCAGCCCCAGCATTTT
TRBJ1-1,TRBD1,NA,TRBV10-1,CASPNSGTGSTEAFF,TGCGCCAGTCCCAATTCCGGGACAGGGAGCACTGAAGCTTTCTTT
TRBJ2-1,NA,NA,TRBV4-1,CASSSRAKGAGNEQFF,TGCGCCAGCAGCTCCCGGGCGAAAGGGGCTGGGAATGAGCAGTTCTTC
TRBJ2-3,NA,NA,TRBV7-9,CASSLGPVGQTQYF,TGTGCCAGCAGCTTAGGGCCGGTCGGGCAAACGCAGTATTTT
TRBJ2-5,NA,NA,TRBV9,CASSVGSETQYF,TGTGCCAGCAGCGTAGGCTCAGAGACCCAGTACTTC
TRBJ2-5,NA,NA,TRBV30,CAWRFSGQETQYF,TGTGCCTGGAGATTTTCGGGTCAAGAGACCCAGTACTTC
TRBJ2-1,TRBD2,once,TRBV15,CATQRGERQFF,TGTGCCACCCAGCGGGGGGAGAGGCAGTTCTTC
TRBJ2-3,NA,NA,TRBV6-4,CASQGLDTRMNTDTQYF,TGTGCCAGTCAGGGTCTGGACACCCGAATGAACACGGATACGCAGTATTTT
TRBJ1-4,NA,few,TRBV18,CASSPLATNEKLFF,TGTGCCAGCTCACCACTAGCAACTAATGAAAAACTGTTTTTT
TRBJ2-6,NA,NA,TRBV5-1,CATTFEGANVLTF,TGCGCCACGACATTTGAAGGGGCCAACGTCCTGACTTTC
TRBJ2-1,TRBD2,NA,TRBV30,CAWRQVAGGYNEQFF,TGTGCCTGGAGGCAGGTAGCGGGAGGTTACAATGAGCAGTTCTTC
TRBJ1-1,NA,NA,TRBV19,CASSIEKGREAFF,TGTGCCAGTAGTATAGAAAAGGGCCGTGAAGCTTTCTTT
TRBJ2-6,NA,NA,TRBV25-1,CASSYSGANVLTF,TGTGCCAGCAGTTATAGTGGGGCCAACGTCCTGACTTTC
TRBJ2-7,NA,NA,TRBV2,CASTPISTYEQYF,TGTGCCAGCACCCCGATTTCAACTTACGAGCAGTACTTC
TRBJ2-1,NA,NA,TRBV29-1,CSALGGNEQFF,TGCAGCGCGTTAGGGGGGAATGAGCAGTTCTTC
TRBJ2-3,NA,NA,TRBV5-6,CASSPDRPRGTDTQYF,TGTGCCAGCAGCCCGGACAGACCGCGGGGCACAGATACGCAGTATTTT
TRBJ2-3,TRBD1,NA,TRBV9,CASSATGVTQYF,TGTGCCAGCAGCGCAACAGGGGTTACGCAGTATTTT
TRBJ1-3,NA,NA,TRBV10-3,CAMARAALTLSGNTIYF,TGTGCCATGGCCAGGGCAGCGTTGACCCTCTCTGGAAACACCATATATTTT
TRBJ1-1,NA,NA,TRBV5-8,CASSRTEEAFF,TGTGCCAGCAGCAGGACTGAGGAAGCTTTCTTT
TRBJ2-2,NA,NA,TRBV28,CASRTPGLPGELFF,TGTGCCAGCCGTACCCCCGGACTGCCCGGGGAGCTGTTTTTT
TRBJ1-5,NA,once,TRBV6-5,CASSSLGGWGQPQHF,TGTGCCAGCAGTTCCTTGGGGGGATGGGGTCAGCCCCAGCATTTT
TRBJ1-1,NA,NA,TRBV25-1,CASSMEGAEAFF,TGTGCCAGCAGCATGGAAGGGGCTGAAGCTTTCTTT
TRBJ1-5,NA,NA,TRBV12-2,CASRLEDSRNQPQHF,TGTGCAAGTCGCTTGGAGGACAGCCGCAATCAGCCCCAGCATTTT
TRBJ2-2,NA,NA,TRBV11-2,CASSPDRLRELFF,TGTGCCAGCAGCCCGGACCGGCTCAGAGAGCTGTTTTTT
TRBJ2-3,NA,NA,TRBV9,CASSARDPSTDTQYF,TGTGCCAGCAGCGCCCGGGACCCCAGCACAGATACGCAGTATTTT
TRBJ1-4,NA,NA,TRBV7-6,CASSLGRTNEKLFF,TGTGCCAGCAGCTTAGGCAGAACTAATGAAAAACTGTTTTTT
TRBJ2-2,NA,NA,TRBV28,CASSLPKFRGELFF,TGTGCCAGCAGTTTGCCAAAGTTCCGGGGGGAGCTGTTTTTT
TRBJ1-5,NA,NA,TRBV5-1,CASSLEGTVNQPQHF,TGCGCCAGCAGCTTGGAGGGGACTGTAAATCAGCCCCAGCATTTT
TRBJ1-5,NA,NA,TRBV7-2,CASSLGGSGVNQPQHF,TGTGCCAGCAGCTTAGGAGGGTCGGGAGTCAATCAGCCCCAGCATTTT
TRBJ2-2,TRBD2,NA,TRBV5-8,CASSSTITSGGTGELFF,TGTGCCAGCAGCTCTACGATAACTAGCGGGGGAACCGGGGAGCTGTTTTTT
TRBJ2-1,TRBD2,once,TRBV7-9,CASSFPEAGGYEQFF,TGTGCCAGCAGCTTCCCGGAGGCGGGAGGGTATGAGCAGTTCTTC
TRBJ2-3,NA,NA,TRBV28,CASSLGGPVDTQYF,TGTGCCAGCAGTTTAGGGGGGCCAGTCGATACGCAGTATTTT
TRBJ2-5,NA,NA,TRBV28,CASTPGDIHQETQYF,TGTGCCAGCACGCCCGGCGATATCCACCAAGAGACCCAGTACTTC
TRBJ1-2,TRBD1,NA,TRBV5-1,CASSAGTGGELYYGYTF,TGCGCCAGCAGCGCTGGGACAGGGGGCGAACTATACTATGGCTACACCTTC
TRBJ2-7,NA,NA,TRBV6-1,CASSEPPRVRAAAEQYF,TGTGCCAGCAGTGAACCGCCAAGGGTTCGGGCCGCCGCCGAGCAGTACTTC
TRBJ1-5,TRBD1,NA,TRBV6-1,CASRDRTGAGQPQHF,TGTGCCAGCAGGGACCGGACAGGGGCTGGCCAGCCCCAGCATTTT
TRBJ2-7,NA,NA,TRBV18,CASSPPSRYEQYF,TGTGCCAGCTCACCCCCTAGTCGTTACGAGCAGTACTTC